These T cell receptor beta chains were read from a single sample in a study of T cell changes during pregnancy in multiple sclerosis. Assay used: immunoSEQ multiplex PCR; TCRdb lists only in-frame clones, some missing. The table includes about 28,000 clones, around 90% detected once. The specimen was peripheral blood, collected in the first trimester of pregnancy. The receptors originated from a female donor in good health, enrolled as a control in a pregnancy study. CDR3s include the opening cysteine and the closing phenylalanine or tryptophan. The D gene is left open where the match is weak. Rows give clone size only sometimes, using once, few, many, or a class for an expanded clone.

NA	TRBJ1-5	TRBD1	TRBV30	TGTGCCTGGAGCCCGGGAGGGGGCCAGCCCCAGCATTTT	CAWSPGGGQPQHF
NA	TRBJ2-2	TRBD1	TRBV5-1	TGCGCCAGCAGCTTGGATACAGGGGCCGGGGAGCTGTTTTTT	CASSLDTGAGELFF
NA	TRBJ1-1	NA	TRBV19	TGTGCCAGTAATCGTCCGAACACTGAAGCTTTCTTT	CASNRPNTEAFF
NA	TRBJ2-1	TRBD2	TRBV7-9	TGTGCCAGCGCCGTAAATCGGGCTAGCGGGATAAATGAGCAGTTCTTC	CASAVNRASGINEQFF
NA	TRBJ1-5	NA	TRBV18	TGTGCCAGCTCACCGGGCAGGGGAAGGGATCAGCCCCAGCATTTT	CASSPGRGRDQPQHF
NA	TRBJ1-1	NA	TRBV2	TGTGCCAGCAATCAGGACTCCAGCACTGAAGCTTTCTTT	CASNQDSSTEAFF
once	TRBJ1-1	TRBD1	TRBV5-8	TGTGCCAGCAGAGACGACAGGGGATGGGGGACCAACACTGAAGCTTTCTTT	CASRDDRGWGTNTEAFF
NA	TRBJ1-5	NA	TRBV6-1	TGTGCCAGCAGTGCATCCGTGGGTGGGGGGGTAGGCAATCAGCCCCAGCATTTT	CASSASVGGGVGNQPQHF
NA	TRBJ2-2	NA	TRBV5-1	TGCGCCAGCAGCGGAGGGGGCGGTACCGGGGAGCTGTTTTTT	CASSGGGGTGELFF
NA	TRBJ1-1	NA	TRBV30	TGTGCCTGGAGTGGTAACAGCCAGAACACTGAAGCTTTCTTT	CAWSGNSQNTEAFF
NA	TRBJ2-1	NA	TRBV7-9	TGTGCCAGCAGCTTGCGGGAACTCTCCTACAATGAGCAGTTCTTC	CASSLRELSYNEQFF
NA	TRBJ1-2	NA	TRBV7-8	TGTGCCAGCAGTTCTACAGGTGGTGCTACTAACTATGGCTACACCTTC	CASSSTGGATNYGYTF
NA	TRBJ2-2	TRBD2	TRBV7-2	TGTGCCAGCAGCTTAGCGCTAGCGGGGGGCCACGGCGGGGAGCTGTTTTTT	CASSLALAGGHGGELFF
NA	TRBJ1-2	NA	TRBV27	TGTGCCAGCAGGGGCCTTGGGGGCCGGAGCTACACCTTC	CASRGLGGRSYTF
NA	TRBJ1-4	TRBD1	TRBV19	TGTGCCAGTAGTATAGGGACAGGGGGAGGTGAAAAACTGTTTTTT	CASSIGTGGGEKLFF
NA	TRBJ1-4	NA	TRBV7-9	TGTGCCAGCAGCCCACGAGGCGGGTCCGGGGTTGAAGAAAAACTGTTTTTT	CASSPRGGSGVEEKLFF
NA	TRBJ1-1	NA	TRBV14	TGTGCCAGCAGCCAAGAGGACAGTGGAACCCGTCGGGCTTTCTTT	CASSQEDSGTRRAFF
NA	TRBJ2-3	NA	TRBV18	TGTGCCAGCTCACCACCCGGAGCCATGCTTGGAGATACGCAGTATTTT	CASSPPGAMLGDTQYF
NA	TRBJ1-1	NA	TRBV27	TGTGCCAGCAGAAAACCGGGAAACACTGAAGCTTTCTTT	CASRKPGNTEAFF
NA	TRBJ1-3	NA	TRBV7-9	TGTGCCAGCAGCTTAGCCGTCTCTGGAAACACCATATATTTT	CASSLAVSGNTIYF
NA	TRBJ1-3	NA	TRBV18	TGTGCCAGCTCACCCTCGACAGTTGCCTCTGGAAACACCATATATTTT	CASSPSTVASGNTIYF
NA	TRBJ2-1	TRBD1	TRBV15	TGTGCCACCAGCAGAGGGACAGGGAACTACAATGAGCAGTTCTTC	CATSRGTGNYNEQFF
NA	TRBJ2-1	TRBD2	TRBV5-6	TGTGCCAGCAGCACGGGACTAGGTCTCTCCTACAATGAGCAGTTCTTC	CASSTGLGLSYNEQFF
NA	TRBJ1-1	NA	TRBV5-6	TGTGCCAGCAGCTTGAACTCTTTTCGGACTGAAGCTTTCTTT	CASSLNSFRTEAFF
NA	TRBJ2-3	TRBD2	TRBV10-1	TGCGCCAGCAGTGAGTCGATAGCGGGGCATACGCAGTATTTT	CASSESIAGHTQYF
NA	TRBJ1-1	NA	TRBV4-2	TGTGCCAGCAGCCAAGATTTAGCACGTGAAGCTTTCTTT	CASSQDLAREAFF